The 20 T cell receptor beta chains in this list originate from one sample, sequenced in a study of graft-versus-host responses after intestinal transplantation. Repertoires were generated with immunoSEQ multiplex PCR, while TCRdb's copy carries only in-frame clones and drops some. The data hold around 9,500 clones, with around 89% observed a single time. The sequencing here drew on PBMCs, taken just under 250 days after intestinal transplant. The receptors derive from a human patient who received an intestinal transplant, so some T cells may come from the graft donor.

J is TRBJ2-5 and V is TRBV28; 8 bases are a match to TRBD1. This CDR3 region has 13 residues. Germline assignment: CDR1 MDHEN and CDR2 SYDVKM. The ends lost 9 bases at V and 5 bases at J; junction bases unmatched: 8. The CDR3 spells CARDRENRETQYF. The CDR3 DNA reads TGTGCCAGGGACAGGGAGAATAGGGAGACCCAGTACTTC.

The gene calls are TRBV19 and TRBJ1-6; D is uncertain. Germline V CDR1 and CDR2: LNHDA, SQIVND (reference sequence). The V and J ends lost 2 bases and 7 bases respectively, with 18 bases between them. This CDR3 is 17 amino acids long. Here the CDR3 reads CASSIHPGQNANSPLHF. CDR3 in DNA: TGTGCCAGTAGTATACACCCCGGGCAGAACGCGAATTCACCCCTCCACTTT.

CDR3 region: CASRTSGSEQYF. CDR3 coding DNA: TGTGCCAGCAGGACTAGCGGGAGCGAGCAGTACTTC. The genes are TRBV6-1 and TRBJ2-7; 12 bases fit TRBD2. The V gene's germline CDR1 is MNHNS and CDR2 SASEGT. V lost 6 bases, J lost 6 bases, and 0 bases stayed unmatched. The CDR3 sequence is 12 residues long.

V usage is TRBV6-1 and J usage is TRBJ1-1; TRBD1 is a possible D gene (5 bases). Germline V gene sequence: CDR1 MNHNS, CDR2 SASEGT. V lost 6 bases and J lost 1, with 12 bases in between. This CDR3 is 14 amino acids long. CDR3 sequence reads: CASRAGTENTEAFF. The CDR3, as DNA: TGTGCCAGCAGGGCCGGGACGGAGAACACTGAAGCTTTCTTT.

V is TRBV27 and J is TRBJ2-1; TRBD1 matches at 8 bases. Germline loops: CDR1 MNHEY, CDR2 SMNVEV (reference sequence). The J segment lost 6 bases and the V segment lost 6 bases, leaving 1 base of the junction unmatched. This CDR3 contains 12 residues. The CDR3 sequence: CASRTGGNEQFF. The CDR3 DNA reads as TGTGCCAGCAGAACAGGGGGCAATGAGCAGTTCTTC.

The gene calls are TRBV6-5 and TRBJ2-7; 9 bases fit TRBD1. Trimming cost V 0 bases and J 6 bases; bases outside gene matches: 6. The V gene's germline CDR1 is MNHEY and CDR2 SVGAGI. The CDR3 contains 15 residues. This CDR3 reads CASSYSGQGTAEQYF. The CDR3 region has the DNA TGTGCCAGCAGTTACTCGGGACAGGGAACCGCCGAGCAGTACTTC.

This rearrangement joins TRBV28 to TRBJ2-1; D gene ambiguous. The CDR3 loop spans 11 amino acids. Trimming stripped 6 bases from V and 2 bases from J, with 2 bases between. CDR1 is MDHEN, CDR2 SYDVKM, per germline. The DNA of the CDR3 is TGTGCCAGCAGCCCCTACAATGAGCAGTTCTTC. This translates into CASSPYNEQFF. Full variable domain (remainder filled in from reference TRBV28 and TRBJ2-1): DVKVTQSSRYLVKRTGEKVFLECVQDMDHENMFWYRQDPGLGLRLIYFSYDVKMKEKGDIPEGYSVSREKKERFSLILESASTNQTSMYLCASSPYNEQFFGPGTRLTVL.

The chain employs TRBV9 and TRBJ2-7, with a tentative D call TRBD2 (6 bases). V gave up 4 bases and J gave up 4 bases, with 15 bases separating them. The CDR3 has 14 residues. Germline values: CDR1 SGDLS, CDR2 YYNGEE. CDR3: CASSPRLVGYEQYF. The CDR3 nucleotides read TGTGCCAGCAGCCCACGACTAGTTGGGTACGAGCAGTACTTC.

This chain uses TRBV9 with TRBJ2-1, with 7 bases lining up with TRBD2. Trimming removed 3 bases from V and 5 bases from J; junction bases left unmatched: 5. Germline-derived CDR1 and CDR2 are SGDLS and YYNGEE. The CDR3 length is 14 residues. CDR3 sequence reads: CASSERDRDNEQFF. The CDR3, as DNA: TGTGCCAGCAGCGAGCGGGATAGGGACAATGAGCAGTTCTTC.

The rearrangement joins TRBV5-1 to TRBJ2-1; possibly TRBD2 for D (6 bases). The CDR3 is made up of 15 amino acids. The V gene's germline CDR1 is SGHRS and CDR2 YFSETQ. V was cut by 0 bases and J by 2 bases, with 9 bases left in between. CDR3 loop: CASSLGRGPYNEQFF. DNA for the CDR3: TGCGCCAGCAGCTTGGGGCGGGGACCCTACAATGAGCAGTTCTTC.

The chain links TRBV19 to TRBJ1-1, with D maybe TRBD1 (6 bases). CDR3 length: 14 residues. From germline, CDR1 is LNHDA and CDR2 SQIVND (reference sequence). Between the trimmed V and J ends, which lost 3 bases and 8 bases, there was a span of 16 bases. This CDR3 reads CASSIAGASKEAFF. CDR3 coding DNA: TGTGCCAGTAGTATTGCGGGGGCCAGTAAGGAAGCTTTCTTT. Full variable domain (missing parts from reference TRBV19 and TRBJ1-1): DGGITQSPKYLFRKEGQNVTLSCEQNLNHDAMYWYRQDPGQGLRLIYYSQIVNDFQKGDIAEGYSVSREKKESFPLTVTSAQKNPTAFYLCASSIAGASKEAFFGQGTRLTVV.

V gene TRBV5-6 combines with J gene TRBJ2-1; the D gene is possibly TRBD1 (5 bases). CDR1 and CDR2 from the germline V gene are SGHDT and YYEEEE. CDR3 length: 16 amino acids. Trimming took 4 bases from V and 8 from J, leaving 22 bases between them. The CDR3 coding sequence is TGTGCCAGCAGCGGGATCCGGCAGGGTACACGCGATGAGCAGTTCTTC. Residues: CASSGIRQGTRDEQFF. Filled out from reference TRBV5-6 and TRBJ2-1, the complete variable domain reads DAGVTQSPTHLIKTRGQQVTLRCSPKSGHDTVSWYQQALGQGPQFIFQYYEEEERQRGNFPDRFSGHQFPNYSSELNVNALLLGDSALYLCASSGIRQGTRDEQFFGPGTRLTVL.

J is TRBJ1-2 and V is TRBV23-1, with TRBD1 as a possible D gene (6 bases). TRBV23-1 is reported as an ORF; its role is uncertain. The CDR3 spans 13 residues. The V end lost 4 bases, the J end lost 8 bases, and 14 bases lay between the germline ends. CDR3 sequence reads: CASSLQGSKGYTF. The DNA for the CDR3 is TGCGCCAGCAGTCTTCAGGGGTCGAAGGGCTACACCTTC.

J is TRBJ2-3 and V is TRBV1; the listed D gene, TRBD2, was not tested against the DNA. TRBV1 counts as a pseudogene. The length of the CDR3 is 16 residues. The CDR3 DNA sequence: TGCACCAGCACCTCCCGGACTAGCGGGAGCTCAGATACGCAGTATTTT. It yields the protein CTSTSRTSGSSDTQYF.

The genes are TRBV30 and TRBJ2-7; no reliable D call. The V gene lost 0 bases and the J gene lost 3 bases, with 12 bases spanning the gap. This CDR3 region has 14 residues. Germline V gene sequence: CDR1 GTSNPN, CDR2 SVGIG (reference sequence). The DNA for the CDR3 is TGTGCCTGGAGTGTAGTCGAAGGATACTACGAGCAGTACTTC. Translation: CAWSVVEGYYEQYF.

V is TRBV19 and J is TRBJ2-1, with 8 bases aligning to TRBD2. With V trimmed by 3 bases and J by 1 base, 14 bases remained unmatched. This CDR3 region has 19 residues. Per germline, CDR1 LNHDA and CDR2 SQIVND (reference sequence). The CDR3 reads CASSIVSKTSDRSYNEQFF. CDR3 sequence (DNA): TGTGCCAGTAGTATCGTTTCGAAGACTAGCGATAGATCCTACAATGAGCAGTTCTTC.

The J gene is TRBJ2-1, the V gene TRBV19; TRBD2 is a possible D gene (6 bases). The CDR3 sequence is 13 residues long. V was cut by 6 bases and J by 5 bases, with 11 bases left in between. The germline gives CDR1 LNHDA, CDR2 SQIVND (reference sequence). CDR3 bases: TGTGCCAGTAGGGGACTCGGGGACAATGAGCAGTTCTTC. It encodes CASRGLGDNEQFF. The entire variable domain, with the rest obtained from reference TRBV19 and TRBJ2-1, is as follows: DGGITQSPKYLFRKEGQNVTLSCEQNLNHDAMYWYRQDPGQGLRLIYYSQIVNDFQKGDIAEGYSVSREKKESFPLTVTSAQKNPTAFYLCASRGLGDNEQFFGPGTRLTVL.

The CDR3 coding sequence is TGTGCCAGCAGTTTATCGTCCCGGGACCTTTACGAGCAGTACTTC. Translation: CASSLSSRDLYEQYF. This sequence joins TRBV27 and TRBJ2-7, with D perhaps being TRBD1 or TRBD2 (5 bases each). The V gene's germline CDR1 is MNHEY and CDR2 SMNVEV (reference sequence). This CDR3 contains 15 residues. V lost 0 bases and J 4 bases, leaving 13 bases between the germline ends.

The chain has TRBV5-1 and TRBJ1-5, with D maybe TRBD1 (6 bases). CDR3 length: 15 residues. The ends were cut back, 0 bases at V and 2 bases at J, with 9 bases in the middle. Germline assignment: CDR1 SGHRS and CDR2 YFSETQ. CDR3 DNA: TGCGCCAGCAGCTTGGCGGCAGGGGGCAATCAGCCCCAGCATTTT. Residues: CASSLAAGGNQPQHF.

This chain connects TRBV29-1 to TRBJ2-7; 8 bases map to TRBD2. Germline V gives CDR1 SQVTM, CDR2 ANQGSEA. The CDR3 spans 14 residues. Unmatched junction bases numbered 7, after V lost 5 bases and J lost 1 base. CDR3 residues: CSVLSGLASYEQYF. In nucleotides, the CDR3 is TGCAGCGTTCTCTCTGGACTAGCTTCCTACGAGCAGTACTTC.